Here is one TCR beta chain with its context. No antigen is known for it. The data were obtained in a study of T cells after yellow fever vaccination. Study in general: It was SMART-Seq v4 Ultra Low Input that prepared the fractions with low cell numbers. General observations from the study: Compared with primary, the secondary response was weaker and peaked at day 5, not 15. Once the booster was given, most primary-vaccination clones reappeared, at roughly 96% for CD4 and over 70% for CD8.

Template switching by 5'RACE produced TCR cDNA, adding a universal primer site and UMIs. In TCRdb, the 5' RACE reads were re-called with MiXCR into one record per CDR3 protein. Counted here are around 360,000 distinct CDR3 sequences, about 9.9% occurring once; the ten biggest clones make up around 20%. The sample in question was PBMCs, obtained on the day of the first yellow fever vaccination. This TCR derives from a man younger than 35 who received the YFV17D yellow fever vaccine.

The CDR3 here is CASSLRAGSQGDTQYF. The CDR3 region has the DNA TGCGCCAGCAGCCTGAGAGCGGGATCCCAGGGGGATACGCAGTATTTT. The chain uses TRBV5-1 and TRBJ2-3, with D perhaps TRBD2 (7 bases). CDR1 is SGHRS, CDR2 YFSETQ, per germline. Trimming cost V 4 bases and J 6 bases, with 21 bases left between them. The CDR3 is 16 amino acids. The variable domain in full, completed from reference TRBV5-1 and TRBJ2-3, reads KAGVTQTPRYLIKTRGQQVTLSCSPISGHRSVSWYQQTPGQGLQFLFEYFSETQRNKGNFPGRFSGRQFSNSRSEMNVSTLELGDSALYLCASSLRAGSQGDTQYFGPGTRLTVL.